The TCR beta chain under discussion was sequenced for a study of shared clonotypes between healthy human individuals. On the study more broadly: Ranging from 18 to 49 in age, donors were two women and a few men.

Notes on this clone: The same CDR3 is also encoded by other DNA sequences in this sample.

Partitioning of CD4+ cells yielded a CD45RA+ naive subset and a CD45RA-negative memory subset. Replicate sorted-subset PCRs were loaded with 150 to 200 ng DNA, 30,000 to 35,000 T cell genomes. The method was immunoSEQ multiplex PCR; TCRdb's version includes in-frame clones alone and lacks a portion of them. The sample has over a million clones, more than 65% seen once. Trimming at V came to 2 bases and at J to 0 bases, leaving 0 bases not matched to a gene. CDR1 and CDR2 from the germline V gene are SGHNT and YYREEE (reference sequence). The CDR3 sequence is 14 residues long. Source material: memory CD4+ T cells sorted from blood. This sample's subset: CD45RA-negative fraction. The gene calls are TRBV5-4 and TRBJ2-3, with TRBD2 matching 7 bases. The origin of this receptor is a man between 18 and 29 years old in good health. The CDR3 sequence is CASSFSGSTDTQYF. Here the CDR3 DNA reads TGTGCCAGCAGCTTTAGCGGGAGCACAGATACGCAGTATTTT.